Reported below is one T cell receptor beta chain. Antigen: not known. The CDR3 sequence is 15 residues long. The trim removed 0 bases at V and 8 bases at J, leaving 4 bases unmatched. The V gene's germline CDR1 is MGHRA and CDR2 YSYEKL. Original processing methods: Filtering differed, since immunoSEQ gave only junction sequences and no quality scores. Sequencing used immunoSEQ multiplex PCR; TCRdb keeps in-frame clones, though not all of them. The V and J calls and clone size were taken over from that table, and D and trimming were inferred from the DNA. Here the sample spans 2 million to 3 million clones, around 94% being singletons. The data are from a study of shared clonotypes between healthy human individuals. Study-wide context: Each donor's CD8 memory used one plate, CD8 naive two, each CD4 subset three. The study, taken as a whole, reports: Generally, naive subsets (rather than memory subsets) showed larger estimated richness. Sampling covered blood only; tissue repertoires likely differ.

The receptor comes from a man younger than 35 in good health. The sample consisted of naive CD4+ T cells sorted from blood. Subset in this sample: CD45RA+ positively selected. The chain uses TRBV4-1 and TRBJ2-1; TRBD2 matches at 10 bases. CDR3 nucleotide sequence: TGCGCCAGCAGCCAAGAGGGGACTAGCGTGCATGAGCAGTTCTTC. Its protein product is CASSQEGTSVHEQFF.